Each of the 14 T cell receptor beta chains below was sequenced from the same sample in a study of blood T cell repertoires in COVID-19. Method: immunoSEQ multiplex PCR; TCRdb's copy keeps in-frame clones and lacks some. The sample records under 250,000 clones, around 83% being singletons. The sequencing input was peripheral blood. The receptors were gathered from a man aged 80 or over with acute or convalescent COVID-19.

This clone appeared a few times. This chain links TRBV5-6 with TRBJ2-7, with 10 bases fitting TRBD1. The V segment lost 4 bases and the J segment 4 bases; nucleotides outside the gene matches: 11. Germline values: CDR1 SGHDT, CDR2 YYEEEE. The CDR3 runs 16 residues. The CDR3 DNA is TGTGCCAGCAGCCGTGAGGGACAGGGGAAATGGTACGAGCAGTACTTC. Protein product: CASSREGQGKWYEQYF.

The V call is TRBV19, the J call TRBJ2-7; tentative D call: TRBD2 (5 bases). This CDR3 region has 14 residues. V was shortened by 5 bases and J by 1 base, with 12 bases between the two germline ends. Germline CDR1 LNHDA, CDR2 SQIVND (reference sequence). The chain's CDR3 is CASSFRRDSYEQYF. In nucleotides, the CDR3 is TGTGCCAGTAGTTTCCGACGGGATTCCTACGAGCAGTACTTC.

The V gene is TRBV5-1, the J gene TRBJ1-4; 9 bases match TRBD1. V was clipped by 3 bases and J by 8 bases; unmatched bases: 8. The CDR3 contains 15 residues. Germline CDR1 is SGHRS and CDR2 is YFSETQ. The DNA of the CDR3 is TGCGCCAGCAGCTCCACAGGGGGCTGGAAAGAAAAACTGTTTTTT. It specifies CASSSTGGWKEKLFF.

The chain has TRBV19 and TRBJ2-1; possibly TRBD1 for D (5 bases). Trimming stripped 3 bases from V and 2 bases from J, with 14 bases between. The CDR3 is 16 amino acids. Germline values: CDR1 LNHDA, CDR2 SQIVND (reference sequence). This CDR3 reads CASSISWGPPYNEQFF. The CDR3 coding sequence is TGTGCCAGTAGTATCTCCTGGGGCCCACCCTACAATGAGCAGTTCTTC.

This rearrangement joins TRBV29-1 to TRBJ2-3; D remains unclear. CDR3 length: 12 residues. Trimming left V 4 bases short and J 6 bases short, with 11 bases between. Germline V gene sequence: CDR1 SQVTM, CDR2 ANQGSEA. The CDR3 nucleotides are TGCAGCGTTGTGTTGCGTTCGGATACGCAGTATTTT. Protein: CSVVLRSDTQYF.

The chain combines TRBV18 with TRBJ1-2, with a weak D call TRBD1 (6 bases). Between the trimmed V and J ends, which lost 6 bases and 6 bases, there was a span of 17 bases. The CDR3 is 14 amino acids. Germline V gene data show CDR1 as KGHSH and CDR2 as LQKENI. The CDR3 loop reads CASSRRTAGDGYTF. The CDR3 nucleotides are TGTGCCAGCTCCCGAAGGACAGCTGGCGATGGCTACACCTTC.

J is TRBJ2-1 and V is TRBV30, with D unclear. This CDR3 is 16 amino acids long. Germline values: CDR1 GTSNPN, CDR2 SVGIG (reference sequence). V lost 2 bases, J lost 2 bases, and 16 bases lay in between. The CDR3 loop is CAWSRIAGAAYNEQFF. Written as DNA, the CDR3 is TGTGCCTGGAGTCGGATCGCAGGCGCCGCCTACAATGAGCAGTTCTTC.

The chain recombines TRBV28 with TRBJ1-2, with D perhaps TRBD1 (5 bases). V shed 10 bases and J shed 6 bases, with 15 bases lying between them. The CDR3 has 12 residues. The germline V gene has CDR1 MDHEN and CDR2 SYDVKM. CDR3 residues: CATLGWGDGYTF. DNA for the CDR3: TGTGCCACCCTGGGGTGGGGGGATGGCTACACCTTC.

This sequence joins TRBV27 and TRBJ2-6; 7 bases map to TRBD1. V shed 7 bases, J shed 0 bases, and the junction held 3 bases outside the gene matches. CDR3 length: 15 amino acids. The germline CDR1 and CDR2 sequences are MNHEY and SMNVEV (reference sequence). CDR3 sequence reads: CASKTGVSGANVLTF. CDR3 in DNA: TGTGCCAGCAAAACAGGGGTCTCTGGGGCCAACGTCCTGACTTTC.

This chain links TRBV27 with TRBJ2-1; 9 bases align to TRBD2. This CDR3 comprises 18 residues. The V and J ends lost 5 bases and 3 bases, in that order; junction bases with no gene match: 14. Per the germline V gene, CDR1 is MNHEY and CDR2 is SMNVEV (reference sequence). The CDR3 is CASSPRFGAGGLYNEQFF. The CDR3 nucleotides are TGTGCCAGCAGTCCTAGATTCGGAGCGGGAGGACTCTACAATGAGCAGTTCTTC.

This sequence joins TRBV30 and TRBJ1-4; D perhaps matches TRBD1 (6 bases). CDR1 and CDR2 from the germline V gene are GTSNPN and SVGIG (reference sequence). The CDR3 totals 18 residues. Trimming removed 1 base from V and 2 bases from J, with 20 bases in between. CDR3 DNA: TGTGCCTGGAGTGCTTACAGGGTGGGAAGCTCGACTAATGAAAAACTGTTTTTT. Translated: CAWSAYRVGSSTNEKLFF.

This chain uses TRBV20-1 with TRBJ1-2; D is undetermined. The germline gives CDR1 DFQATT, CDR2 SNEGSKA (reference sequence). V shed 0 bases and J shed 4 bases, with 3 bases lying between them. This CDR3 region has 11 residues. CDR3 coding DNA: TGCAGTGCTAGAGACAGCTATGGCTACACCTTC. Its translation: CSARDSYGYTF.

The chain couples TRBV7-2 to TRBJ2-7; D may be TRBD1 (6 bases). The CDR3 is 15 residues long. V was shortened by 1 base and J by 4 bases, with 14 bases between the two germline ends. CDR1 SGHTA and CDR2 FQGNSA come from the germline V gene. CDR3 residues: CASSLGTDVRYEQYF. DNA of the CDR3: TGTGCCAGCAGCTTAGGGACAGACGTGCGTTACGAGCAGTACTTC.

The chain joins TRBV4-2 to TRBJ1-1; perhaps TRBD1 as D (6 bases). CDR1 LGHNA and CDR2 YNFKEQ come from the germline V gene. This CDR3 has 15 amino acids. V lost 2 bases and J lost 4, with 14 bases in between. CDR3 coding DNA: TGTGCCAGCAGCCAATACCAGGGGAGGGTCACTGAAGCTTTCTTT. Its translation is CASSQYQGRVTEAFF.